Listed below are T cell receptor beta chains from one sample, sequenced in a study of identifying expanded T cells in peripheral blood. Sequencing used immunoSEQ multiplex PCR; TCRdb keeps in-frame clones, though not all of them. This table has approximately 97,000 clones, around 88% appearing once. The material sequenced was blood. Source of these receptors: a person aged 18 to 69 in good health. Both conserved end residues are part of each CDR3. The order of the fields is CDR3 protein, CDR3 DNA, clone size, J gene, D gene, V gene. A D gene is named only where the DNA matches it firmly. Rows give clone size only sometimes, using once, few, many, or a class for an expanded clone.

CASSLNLQSTDTQYF,TGTGCCAGCAGCTTAAATCTACAAAGCACAGATACGCAGTATTTT,once,TRBJ2-3,-,TRBV7-3
CSVEDPAGDTEAFF,TGCAGCGTTGAAGATCCGGCAGGGGACACTGAAGCTTTCTTT,-,TRBJ1-1,-,TRBV29-1
CSVGGQGVQETQYF,TGCAGCGTTGGGGGGCAGGGGGTACAAGAGACCCAGTACTTC,-,TRBJ2-5,TRBD1,TRBV29-1
CASSQGSTQYF,TGTGCCAGCAGCCAAGGATCAACGCAGTATTTT,once,TRBJ2-3,-,TRBV14
CASSPRDRATGELFF,TGTGCCAGCAGCCCCAGGGACAGGGCTACCGGGGAGCTGTTTTTT,-,TRBJ2-2,TRBD1,TRBV7-3
CASSVGGRGLTTEAFF,TGTGCCAGCAGCGTAGGAGGTAGGGGGCTTACGACTGAAGCTTTCTTT,-,TRBJ1-1,TRBD1,TRBV9
CASSSLAGETQYF,TGTGCCAGCAGCTCCCTAGCGGGAGAGACCCAGTACTTC,-,TRBJ2-5,TRBD2,TRBV5-6
CASSRTGGLGGYTF,TGTGCCAGCAGCCGGACAGGAGGACTCGGTGGCTACACCTTC,-,TRBJ1-2,TRBD1,TRBV7-3
CASSADRPDGAFF,TGCGCCAGCAGCGCCGACCGACCGGACGGAGCTTTCTTT,-,TRBJ1-1,-,TRBV5-1
CASSDQLYQETQYF,TGTGCCAGCAGTGACCAGTTGTACCAAGAGACCCAGTACTTC,few,TRBJ2-5,-,TRBV6-4
CASSKSQGNTEAFF,TGTGCCAGTAGTAAGAGTCAGGGGAACACTGAAGCTTTCTTT,once,TRBJ1-1,-,TRBV19
CASSQVRPDEQFF,TGTGCCAGCAGCCAAGTCCGGCCGGATGAGCAGTTCTTC,once,TRBJ2-1,-,TRBV14
CSVEGQGASTDTQYF,TGCAGCGTTGAAGGACAGGGGGCTAGCACAGATACGCAGTATTTT,-,TRBJ2-3,TRBD1,TRBV29-1
CAWSVGLGTDTQYF,TGTGCCTGGAGTGTAGGGTTGGGCACAGATACGCAGTATTTT,-,TRBJ2-3,-,TRBV30
CASRPGQAQETQYF,TGCGCCAGCAGACCCGGACAGGCCCAAGAGACCCAGTACTTC,-,TRBJ2-5,TRBD1,TRBV5-1
CASSFTGGETEAFF,TGTGCCAGCAGTTTCACAGGGGGCGAGACTGAAGCTTTCTTT,once,TRBJ1-1,TRBD1,TRBV7-2
CASSPWTSGGVDTQYF,TGCGCCAGCAGCCCCTGGACTAGCGGGGGAGTAGATACGCAGTATTTT,-,TRBJ2-3,TRBD2,TRBV4-3